This section outlines one T cell receptor beta chain sequence together with its context. The antigen remains undetermined. These data originate in a study of metastatic and nonmetastatic thyroid tumors. Study-wide context: Both malignant and benign thyroid patients supplied peripheral blood and tumor or nodule tissue samples, across which the repertoires of these patients were then compared.

Germline CDR1 reads SGHRS; CDR2 reads YFSETQ. The CDR3 contains 14 residues. V shed 1 base and J shed 4 bases, with 11 bases lying between them. In the original workflow: Using the CDR3 differences seen across clinicopathological groups, the authors built a distant-metastasis classifier for papillary thyroid cancer, which was meant to discriminate distant-metastatic patients. TCRdb reanalyzed the PCR reads with MiXCR. Clone size and V and J calls follow TCRdb, not the original study. The profile shows 25,000 to 35,000 clones, 25% to 35% of them singletons. Among the patients, none had received any treatment before thyroid surgery. Whole-study findings and limits: As reported, TCR beta diversity in blood and tumor was significantly higher in malignant thyroid tumors than in benign nodules.

J is TRBJ1-2 and V is TRBV5-1, with D hard to call. The TCR comes from a female donor with papillary thyroid cancer or a benign thyroid nodule (not recorded which). Some clones in this sample may be carry-over from other donors' samples. Specimen: blood. CDR3 region: CASSLTGSVYGYTF. CDR3 DNA: TGCGCCAGCAGCTTGACGGGGTCAGTCTATGGCTACACCTTC.